This TCR beta chain was profiled in a study of blood T cell repertoires in COVID-19. About the study: Collection of acute and convalescent COVID-19 samples took place in the United States, Italy and Spain.

The CDR3 runs to 16 residues. Germline V gene lookup returns CDR1 SGDLS and CDR2 YYNGEE. V gave up 2 bases and J gave up 1 base; unmatched junction bases: 6. The data were produced by immunoSEQ multiplex PCR, yet TCRdb's version contains in-frame clones alone and is incomplete. The sample carries 150,000 or so clones, over 90% recorded once. The chain is built from TRBV9 and TRBJ2-1, with TRBD2 matching 7 bases. This TCR was sampled from a woman aged 60 to 75 with COVID-19, enrolled during active disease. Sequencing used peripheral blood. CDR3 bases: TGTGCCAGCAGCGTGGGAGGGGAAAGTTCCTACAATGAGCAGTTCTTC. The encoded protein is CASSVGGESSYNEQFF. Together with reference TRBV9 and TRBJ2-1, the CDR3 gives the full variable domain: DSGVTQTPKHLITATGQRVTLRCSPRSGDLSVYWYQQSLDQGLQFLIQYYNGEERAKGNILERFSAQQFPDLHSELNLSSLELGDSALYFCASSVGGESSYNEQFFGPGTRLTVL.